A selection of T cell receptor beta chains follows, all from one sample in a study of shared T cell receptors in the human thymus. TCRdb's copy holds only in-frame clones and misses some; the assay was immunoSEQ multiplex PCR. The repertoire holds 500,000 to 850,000 clones, with more than 70% as singletons. This same sample was also taken into another study, of human thymus T cells.

Source material: thymocytes. All receptors come from a boy under two years old with a congenital heart defect. Both conserved end residues are part of each CDR3. Fields, in order: V gene, J gene, CDR3 protein.

v_call: TRBV28; j_call: TRBJ1-5; cdr3_aa: CASNLLRWPPTNQPQHF
v_call: TRBV15; j_call: TRBJ2-5; cdr3_aa: CATSRKLEETQYF
v_call: TRBV6-6; j_call: TRBJ2-3; cdr3_aa: CASSYSPLSDTQYF
v_call: TRBV5-4; j_call: TRBJ2-3; cdr3_aa: CASSLGGPSTDTQYF
v_call: TRBV5-1; j_call: TRBJ1-4; cdr3_aa: CASSGITGGETNEKLFF
v_call: TRBV5-1; j_call: TRBJ2-7; cdr3_aa: CASSPWDRAYEQYF
v_call: TRBV4-1; j_call: TRBJ1-3; cdr3_aa: CASSQDLPNPALQGANGNTIYF
v_call: TRBV5-1; j_call: TRBJ2-7; cdr3_aa: CASSLTRVSSYEQYF
v_call: TRBV29-1; j_call: TRBJ2-3; cdr3_aa: CSPRLAGVRTDTQYF
v_call: TRBV11-2; j_call: TRBJ2-5; cdr3_aa: CASISNRDRGGETQYF
v_call: TRBV18; j_call: TRBJ1-2; cdr3_aa: CASSPWTGNYGYTF
v_call: TRBV5-6; j_call: TRBJ2-7; cdr3_aa: CASSQLAEQYF
v_call: TRBV28; j_call: TRBJ2-3; cdr3_aa: CASSRRIGTDTQYF
v_call: TRBV2; j_call: TRBJ2-1; cdr3_aa: CASSEEGGTSRWTDEQFF
v_call: TRBV29-1; j_call: TRBJ2-7; cdr3_aa: CSVPGTNGEQYF
v_call: TRBV7-9; j_call: TRBJ1-4; cdr3_aa: CASSLRDRETATNEKLFF
v_call: TRBV6-5; j_call: TRBJ1-6; cdr3_aa: CASSNSGDYNSPLHF
v_call: TRBV5-1; j_call: TRBJ2-3; cdr3_aa: CASSLVAESTDTQYF
v_call: TRBV18; j_call: TRBJ2-1; cdr3_aa: CASSPNIAGGYYNEQFF
v_call: TRBV28; j_call: TRBJ1-6; cdr3_aa: CASSLLWDRVSPLHF
v_call: TRBV15; j_call: TRBJ2-6; cdr3_aa: CATSRGQGAKIPGANVLTF
v_call: TRBV28; j_call: TRBJ2-7; cdr3_aa: CASSLRTSGELYEQYF
v_call: TRBV4-1; j_call: TRBJ2-5; cdr3_aa: CASSQEPPGLGETQYF
v_call: TRBV18; j_call: TRBJ1-3; cdr3_aa: CASSPTGMERNTIYF
v_call: TRBV19; j_call: TRBJ2-7; cdr3_aa: CASSTRLGGVRSYEQYF
v_call: TRBV27; j_call: TRBJ1-6; cdr3_aa: CASRNTGSSYNSPLHF
v_call: TRBV28; j_call: .; cdr3_aa: CASRLRTSGYSYEQYF